The sequence of this T cell receptor (beta chain) was determined in a study of vaccination effects on CD4 cells after COVID-19. At the level of the study: It was a median of 72 days after the second dose that post-vaccine samples were obtained.

In regard to this clone: Its antigen remains unidentified.

CDR1 is MNHEY, CDR2 SMNVEV, per germline (reference sequence). Trimming removed 3 bases at V and 2 bases at J, with 5 bases between. The CDR3 loop spans 13 amino acids. Antigen-specific CD4+ T cells expanded by the ViraFEST assay with viral peptide pools were then sequenced. Investigators separated out CD4+ T cells once about eleven days of culture had passed. Participants completed two doses of the BNT162b2 or mRNA-1273 vaccine. Libraries were prepared by immunoSEQ multiplex PCR; TCRdb keeps only in-frame clonotypes and omits some of them. The table has 20,000 or so clones, roughly three quarters seen once; the top ten hold over 8%.

This specimen was CD4+ T cells from PBMCs cultured with HCoV-229E spike peptides, taken after COVID-19 vaccination. The clonotype comes from a human donor who received a COVID-19 vaccine. The J gene is TRBJ1-5, the V gene TRBV27; D call uncertain. The CDR3 DNA sequence: TGTGCCAGCAGTTTCGGGGGCAATCAGCCCCAGCATTTT. It encodes CASSFGGNQPQHF.